Following are 25 T cell receptor beta chains from one sample sequenced in a study of control samples from healthy donors and cancer patients. Produced via immunoSEQ multiplex PCR; TCRdb's table is partial and in-frame only. The sample lists 110,000 to 150,000 clones, roughly 94% occurring once. The sample comprised PBMCs. The receptors derive from a man in his 60s with colorectal cancer.

The chain uses TRBV11-2 and TRBJ2-5; 10 bases fit TRBD2. V dropped 5 bases and J dropped 5; count of bases not matched to a gene: 11. The CDR3 runs to 16 residues. Germline CDR1 reads SGHAT; CDR2 reads FQNNGV. The CDR3 DNA reads as TGTGCCAGCAGCAAGTGGGTAGCGGGGGGCTCGGAGACCCAGTACTTC. The encoded protein is CASSKWVAGGSETQYF.

The CDR3 loop is CASSGRIQETQYF. DNA of the CDR3: TGTGCCAGCAGTGGACGGATCCAAGAGACCCAGTACTTC. This chain uses TRBV5-8 with TRBJ2-5; D gene unclear. The germline CDR1 and CDR2 sequences are SGHTS and YDEGEE. V was cut by 5 bases and J by 1 base, with 9 bases left in between. The CDR3 contains 13 residues.

The rearrangement joins TRBV6-6 to TRBJ1-6; no clear D. Trimming pared 2 bases from V and 15 bases from J, leaving 11 bases between. The germline V gene encodes CDR1 MNHNY and CDR2 SVGAGI (reference sequence). The CDR3 has 12 amino acids. For the CDR3, the DNA is TGTGCCAGCAGTTACGGGCAGCCCGTCCTCCACTTT. Translated: CASSYGQPVLHF.

The chain carries TRBV6-1 and TRBJ2-2; D ambiguous. Germline CDR1 MNHNS, CDR2 SASEGT. This CDR3 is 15 amino acids long. V gave up 2 bases and J gave up 1 base, with 8 bases separating them. CDR3 sequence: CASSEMKGNTGELFF. The CDR3 DNA follows: TGTGCCAGCAGTGAAATGAAGGGGAACACCGGGGAGCTGTTTTTT.

The genes are TRBV6-2 or TRBV6-3 and TRBJ1-1, with TRBD1 matching over 7 bases. The germline CDR1 and CDR2 sequences are MNHEY and SVGEGT. The CDR3 is made up of 14 amino acids. The junction had 8 bases not matched to a gene; V was cut back by 4 bases and J by 6 bases. The CDR3 DNA is TGTGCCAGCAGTTCCCCCTCCCAGGGGGCTGAAGCTTTCTTT. This sequence encodes CASSSPSQGAEAFF.

V is TRBV5-1 and J is TRBJ2-7, with 11 bases that match TRBD1. The CDR3 spans 12 residues. After removal of 7 bases from V and 7 bases from J, the junction contained 4 bases not matched to a gene. CDR1 SGHRS and CDR2 YFSETQ come from the germline V gene. CDR3 sequence: CASGTGGGEQYF. The CDR3 DNA is TGCGCCAGCGGGACAGGGGGAGGAGAGCAGTACTTC. The full variable domain, with the rest looked up from reference TRBV5-1 and TRBJ2-7, is KAGVTQTPRYLIKTRGQQVTLSCSPISGHRSVSWYQQTPGQGLQFLFEYFSETQRNKGNFPGRFSGRQFSNSRSEMNVSTLELGDSALYLCASGTGGGEQYFGPGTRLTVT.

DNA for the CDR3: TGTGCCAGTAGTTCGACTAGCGGGGGATACGAGCAGTACTTC. The encoded protein is CASSSTSGGYEQYF. V gene TRBV19 combines with J gene TRBJ2-7; 12 bases agree with TRBD2. Germline loops: CDR1 LNHDA, CDR2 SQIVND (reference sequence). The CDR3 is made up of 14 amino acids. Losses at the gene ends were 5 bases for V and 4 bases for J; bases not matched to a gene: 3.

This chain links TRBV6-6 with TRBJ2-7; D possibly matches TRBD1 or TRBD2 (6 bases each). Germline V CDR1 and CDR2: MNHNY, SVGAGI (reference sequence). The CDR3 runs to 13 residues. The V and J ends lost 4 bases and 3 bases respectively, with 10 bases between them. CDR3: CASSLQGGYEQYF. The CDR3 DNA follows: TGTGCCAGCAGTTTACAGGGAGGCTACGAGCAGTACTTC.

This sequence joins TRBV5-6 and TRBJ1-1; possibly TRBD1 for D (5 bases). With 4 bases removed from V and 4 bases from J, the gap between germline ends came to 17 bases. CDR1 and CDR2 from the germline V gene are SGHDT and YYEEEE. The CDR3 sequence is 15 residues long. The CDR3 reads CASSRSDTRVTEAFF. CDR3 DNA: TGTGCCAGCAGCCGATCGGACACCCGGGTCACTGAAGCTTTCTTT.

This clone was seen only once. The rearrangement joins TRBV11-2 to TRBJ1-4; the D gene is possibly TRBD1 (6 bases). This CDR3 comprises 14 residues. V was cut by 5 bases and J by 5 bases, with 12 bases left in between. Germline-derived CDR1 and CDR2 are SGHAT and FQNNGV. Written as DNA, the CDR3 is TGTGCCAGCAGCCAGATGGGGGCCAATGAAAAACTGTTTTTT. Encoded protein: CASSQMGANEKLFF.

The V call is TRBV5-5, the J call TRBJ2-3; 8 bases map to TRBD2. Per the germline V gene, CDR1 is SGHKS and CDR2 is YYEKEE (reference sequence). The CDR3 loop spans 17 amino acids. Germline trimming cut 5 bases from V and 1 base from J; bases unmatched to any gene: 12. The CDR3, as DNA: TGTGCCAGCAGTTTAAGCGGGGGAGGATTGGGCACAGATACGCAGTATTTT. As protein: CASSLSGGGLGTDTQYF.

This clone was counted once. The chain combines TRBV29-1 with TRBJ2-3, with unresolved D. V was pared by 5 bases and J by 6 bases, with 15 bases between. CDR3 length: 13 amino acids. Germline CDR1 reads SQVTM; CDR2 reads ANQGSEA. For the CDR3, the DNA is TGCAGCGTTCACTCCCGAACTTCCGATACGCAGTATTTT. It is translated as CSVHSRTSDTQYF.

The chain recombines TRBV5-1 with TRBJ2-1; 8 positions agree with TRBD2. The V gene end was trimmed by 4 bases and the J gene end by 0 bases; junction bases not matched to a gene: 6. The CDR3 contains 16 residues. CDR1 is SGHRS, CDR2 YFSETQ, per germline. Written as DNA, the CDR3 is TGCGCCAGCAGCCTCCAAAGCGGGGGCTCCTACAATGAGCAGTTCTTC. Its protein product is CASSLQSGGSYNEQFF.

The V gene is TRBV18, the J gene TRBJ1-3, with D tentatively TRBD1 (6 bases). There are 15 residues in the CDR3. Trimming left V 3 bases short and J 0 bases short, with 9 bases between. CDR1 is KGHSH, CDR2 LQKENI, per germline. The CDR3 is CASSPGQSSGNTIYF. The CDR3, as DNA: TGTGCCAGCTCACCCGGACAGAGCTCTGGAAACACCATATATTTT.

V gene TRBV6-1 combines with J gene TRBJ2-7; D tentatively reads TRBD1 or TRBD2 (6 bases each). The germline gives CDR1 MNHNS, CDR2 SASEGT. This CDR3 has 15 residues. V shed 1 base and J shed 6 bases, with 16 bases lying between them. In DNA, the CDR3 is TGTGCCAGCAGTGAAGTGGGGGGCCTGTCTCTCGAGCAGTACTTC. It is translated as CASSEVGGLSLEQYF.

The rearrangement links TRBV21-1 to TRBJ1-2; the table calls TRBD1, which could not be checked here. TRBV21-1 is an annotated pseudogene. The CDR3 sequence is 18 residues long. CDR3 DNA: TGTGCCAGCACCTGCCTTGAGACACAGGGCACTAAAAACTATGGCTACACCTTC. The encoded protein is CASTCLETQGTKNYGYTF.

This sequence joins TRBV18 and TRBJ2-7, with a tentative D call TRBD1 (6 bases). Germline assignment: CDR1 KGHSH and CDR2 LQKENI. V lost 0 bases, J lost 6 bases, and 12 bases lay in between. This CDR3 has 14 amino acids. CDR3 coding DNA: TGTGCCAGCTCACCACCAGGACCAGGGGCCGAGCAGTACTTC. It encodes CASSPPGPGAEQYF. Filled out from reference TRBV18 and TRBJ2-7, the complete variable domain reads NAGVMQNPRHLVRRRGQEARLRCSPMKGHSHVYWYRQLPEEGLKFMVYLQKENIIDESGMPKERFSAEFPKEGPSILRIQQVVRGDSAAYFCASSPPGPGAEQYFGPGTRLTVT.

The V gene is TRBV3-1 (or the pseudogene TRBV3-2), the J gene TRBJ1-3; 7 bases are shared with TRBD1. CDR1 and CDR2 from the germline V gene are LGHDT and YNNKEL (reference sequence). The ends lost 8 bases at V and 0 bases at J; junction bases unmatched: 7. The CDR3 is made up of 15 amino acids. The CDR3 loop reads CASGDRVNSGNTIYF. The CDR3 coding sequence is TGTGCCAGCGGCGACAGGGTTAACTCTGGAAACACCATATATTTT.

The V and J genes are TRBV5-1 and TRBJ2-3; a possible D gene is TRBD2 (7 bases). With 3 bases removed from V and 4 bases from J, the gap between germline ends came to 18 bases. This CDR3 region has 16 residues. Germline CDR1 and CDR2: SGHRS and YFSETQ. The CDR3, as DNA: TGCGCCAGCAGCTCCCAAGTGGGGGGGCCAGCAGATACGCAGTATTTT. It specifies CASSSQVGGPADTQYF.

The chain joins TRBV11-2 to TRBJ1-3, with 9 bases matching TRBD1. V gave up 3 bases and J gave up 7 bases; unmatched junction bases: 7. The CDR3 spans 15 residues. Germline V gene data show CDR1 as SGHAT and CDR2 as FQNNGV. CDR3 sequence reads: CASSFGQGRGNTIYF. Here the CDR3 DNA reads TGTGCCAGCAGCTTCGGACAGGGGAGAGGGAACACCATATATTTT.

The chain has TRBV5-1 and TRBJ1-2, with TRBD1 matching over 9 bases. The CDR3 is made up of 17 amino acids. The V and J ends lost 0 bases and 6 bases, in that order; junction bases with no gene match: 12. The germline V gene encodes CDR1 SGHRS and CDR2 YFSETQ. CDR3 sequence: CASSLAFLTGGAHGYTF. The CDR3 coding sequence is TGCGCCAGCAGCTTGGCCTTCCTTACAGGGGGCGCCCATGGCTACACCTTC.

V gene TRBV25-1 combines with J gene TRBJ1-5; possible D gene TRBD1, 5 bases. The germline V gene has CDR1 MGHDK and CDR2 SYGVNS. Trimming took 3 bases from V and 14 from J, leaving 14 bases between them. This CDR3 region has 12 residues. The CDR3 region is CASSDWRGGEHF. CDR3 DNA: TGTGCCAGCAGTGATTGGAGGGGAGGGGAGCATTTT.

The chain combines TRBV10-3 with TRBJ1-1; 7 bases align to TRBD1. Trimming at V came to 5 bases and at J to 14 bases, leaving 11 bases not matched to a gene. The CDR3 contains 12 residues. Looked up from germline, CDR1 is ENHRY and CDR2 is SYGVKD. CDR3 residues: CAISPTGAGVFF. The CDR3 bases are TGTGCCATCAGTCCAACAGGGGCGGGAGTGTTCTTT.

The V gene is TRBV18, the J gene TRBJ1-2; D gene unclear. With 3 bases removed from V and 5 bases from J, the gap between germline ends came to 16 bases. Germline V gene data show CDR1 as KGHSH and CDR2 as LQKENI. This CDR3 is built from 15 residues. The CDR3 reads CASSPGLDGLYGYTF. DNA of the CDR3: TGTGCCAGCTCACCGGGCCTCGACGGTCTGTATGGCTACACCTTC.

The J gene is TRBJ2-7, the V gene TRBV6-6, with TRBD2 as a possible D gene (6 bases). In germline, CDR1 is MNHNY, CDR2 SVGAGI (reference sequence). The CDR3 is 15 residues long. Trimming took off 5 bases at V and 7 bases at J, with 21 bases between the two ends. This CDR3 reads CASSDPGTGPVEQYF. CDR3 bases: TGTGCCAGCAGTGACCCCGGGACTGGGCCTGTTGAGCAGTACTTC.